This TCR beta chain was recorded in a study of shared clonotypes between healthy human individuals. Overall study: Donors were a couple of women and a few men aged 18 to 49. Three plates were used per donor for CD4 naive, three for CD4 memory, two for CD8 naive and one for CD8 memory. Overall study findings and caveats: The generation probabilities recorded for non-shared clonotypes fell below those of clonotypes shared by all four donors.

The donors, all of them Caucasian adults, lived in Nashville, Tennessee. The assay was immunoSEQ multiplex PCR, and TCRdb's table has in-frame clones only and misses some. The sample lists 2,500,000 or so clones; roughly 93% were seen once. Losses at the gene ends were 2 bases for V and 4 bases for J; bases not matched to a gene: 6. The CDR3 sequence is 16 residues long. In germline, CDR1 is SGHRS, CDR2 YFSETQ. In the case of this clone: Its antigen remains unknown.

The receptor was isolated from a man between 18 and 35 years old in good health. Some clones in this sample may be carry-over from other donors' samples. The gene calls are TRBV5-1 and TRBJ2-5; the match to TRBD2 covers 12 bases. The sequencing sample was made of naive CD4+ T cells from PBMCs. Noted subset: CD45RA+ positively selected. CDR3 sequence reads: CASSFLAGGTGETQYF. The CDR3 region has the DNA TGCGCCAGCAGCTTCCTAGCGGGAGGGACGGGAGAGACCCAGTACTTC.